This TCR beta chain was found in a study of T cell responses to AZD1222 COVID-19 vaccine. Across the study: Doses given second, at about 4 or about 12 weeks, were pooled. Study findings and constraints: CD4 TCRs covered the whole spike, strongest at regions 160-218 and 743-854. There were repertoire samples only from the period after the peak T cell response. Most donors were white British and more were female, and clonal diversity was possibly underestimated.

Germline CDR1 is SNHLY and CDR2 is FYNNEI. The length of the CDR3 is 15 residues. The V gene end was trimmed by 3 bases and the J gene end by 7 bases; junction bases not matched to a gene: 6. Only in-frame clones appear in the TCRdb table, and some are missing; sequencing was by immunoSEQ multiplex PCR. The sample shows more than 95,000 clones, approximately 90% of them seen only once. Turning to this clone: The target antigen is unknown.

Source: peripheral blood, taken on day 0 of AZD1222 vaccination. The origin of this receptor is an adult in good health. The chain has TRBV2 and TRBJ2-7, with 13 positions matching TRBD2. The CDR3, as DNA: TGTGCCAGCAGTGATACTAGCGGGAGGGCGAGGGAGCAGTACTTC. Translation: CASSDTSGRAREQYF.